One sample yielded the 17 T cell receptor beta chains listed below, sequenced in a study of T-cell memory formation after mild COVID-19. In TCRdb, the 5' RACE reads were re-called with MiXCR into one record per CDR3 protein. The data contain around 340,000 distinct CDR3 sequences, roughly an eighth of them singletons. Source material: PBMCs or a T cell subset sorted from them (not recorded which). All receptors derive from a man in his late teens or twenties who had mild COVID-19 (a few samples of this study predate the infection). Cell type and time point are not known.

A few counts support this clonotype. The chain links TRBV19 to TRBJ2-1; TRBD2 matches 12 bases. The CDR3 totals 15 residues. Germline V gene lookup returns CDR1 LNHDA and CDR2 SQIVND (reference sequence). Unmatched junction bases numbered 1, after V lost 1 base and J lost 6 bases. The chain's CDR3 is CASSIGTSGINEQFF. CDR3 nucleotides: TGTGCCAGTAGTATAGGGACTAGCGGGATCAATGAGCAGTTCTTC.

This clonotype was counted at least ten times. V and J are TRBV6-5 and TRBJ1-6, with a possible D match to TRBD1 (5 bases). The CDR3 loop spans 13 amino acids. The germline CDR1 and CDR2 sequences are MNHEY and SVGAGI. V lost 6 bases, J lost 4 bases, and 7 bases lay in between. Here the CDR3 reads CASRWGYNSPLHF. DNA for the CDR3: TGTGCCAGCAGGTGGGGGTATAATTCACCCCTCCACTTT.

V and J are TRBV20-1 and TRBJ2-5; the match to TRBD1 covers 7 bases. The CDR3 sequence is 16 residues long. Looked up from germline, CDR1 is DFQATT and CDR2 is SNEGSKA (reference sequence). V lost 0 bases, J lost 0 bases, and 7 bases stayed unmatched. The CDR3 sequence: CSARDLSTGHQETQYF. The CDR3 bases are TGCAGTGCTAGAGATCTTTCGACAGGGCACCAAGAGACCCAGTACTTC.

This clonotype has only a few counts. CDR3: CASSPGTGGVYEQFF. CDR3 sequence (DNA): TGCGCCAGCAGTCCCGGGACAGGGGGTGTATATGAGCAGTTCTTC. The chain recombines TRBV5-1 with TRBJ2-1, with 11 bases matching TRBD1. The CDR3 runs 15 residues. V shed 5 bases and J 8 bases; nucleotides not matched to a gene: 9. The V gene's germline CDR1 is SGHRS and CDR2 YFSETQ.

This chain uses TRBV12-3 or TRBV12-4 with TRBJ2-3; 7 bases map to TRBD1. This CDR3 is 17 amino acids long. J was trimmed by 2 bases and V by 8 bases; bases with no gene match: 16. The DNA for the CDR3 is TGTGCCAGCCGACAGGGAGCTTTAGGTCCAGTCACAGATACGCAGTATTTT. As protein: CASRQGALGPVTDTQYF.

The gene calls are TRBV9 and TRBJ1-3; D uncertain. Germline-derived CDR1 and CDR2 are SGDLS and YYNGEE. With 3 bases removed from V and 4 bases from J, the gap between germline ends came to 8 bases. The CDR3 totals 13 residues. This CDR3 reads CASSAGRGNTIYF. DNA for the CDR3: TGTGCCAGCAGCGCCGGTCGGGGAAACACCATATATTTT.

The rearrangement joins TRBV7-6 to TRBJ2-1, with 10 bases identical to TRBD2. The CDR3 spans 18 residues. J lost 6 bases, V lost 5 bases, and 16 bases had no gene match. Per germline, CDR1 SGHVS and CDR2 FNYEAQ. The CDR3 protein is CASSVISGGNDKVNEQFF. CDR3 bases: TGTGCCAGCAGCGTTATTAGCGGGGGGAACGATAAAGTCAATGAGCAGTTCTTC. Full variable domain (rest looked up from reference TRBV7-6 and TRBJ2-1): GAGVSQSPRYKVTKRGQDVALRCDPISGHVSLYWYRQALGQGPEFLTYFNYEAQQDKSGLPNDRFSAERPEGSISTLTIQRTEQRDSAMYRCASSVISGGNDKVNEQFFGPGTRLTVL.

This clonotype was counted between two and nine times. This sequence joins TRBV29-1 and TRBJ1-2; D is undetermined. The V and J ends lost 7 bases and 6 bases respectively, with 6 bases between them. CDR3 length: 9 amino acids. The V gene's germline CDR1 is SQVTM and CDR2 ANQGSEA. CDR3 amino acids: CSAGDGYTF. DNA of the CDR3: TGCAGCGCCGGAGATGGCTACACCTTC.

This clonotype was counted between two and nine times. V and J are TRBV7-6 and TRBJ2-6, with 8 bases that match TRBD1. The CDR3 is made up of 15 amino acids. Trimming at V came to 5 bases and at J to 2 bases, leaving 2 bases not matched to a gene. Germline lookup yields CDR1 SGHVS and CDR2 FNYEAQ. In DNA form, the CDR3 reads TGTGCCAGCAGCCCGGGACAGGCTGGGGCCAACGTCCTGACTTTC. Amino acid sequence: CASSPGQAGANVLTF.

The chain joins TRBV7-2 to TRBJ1-2, with D possibly matching TRBD1 (5 bases). The CDR3 is 13 residues long. Trimming cost V 8 bases and J 5 bases, with 15 bases left between them. From germline, CDR1 is SGHTA and CDR2 FQGNSA. The CDR3 sequence is CASSKGLSYGYTF. The CDR3 DNA follows: TGTGCCAGCTCAAAGGGACTCTCGTATGGCTACACCTTC.

This clonotype showed up just a few times. V and J are TRBV7-9 and TRBJ2-4; D is unresolved. V dropped 2 bases and J dropped 3 bases, with 8 bases sitting between them. Germline loops: CDR1 SEHNR, CDR2 FQNEAQ (reference sequence). The CDR3 has 14 residues. The CDR3 region has the DNA TGTGCCAGCAGCTTAAGGTGGGGCAAAAACATTCAGTACTTC. It encodes CASSLRWGKNIQYF.

Points on this clonotype: One junction end does not reproduce the germline sequence, and a read error may be involved. The chain joins TRBV2 to TRBJ2-2; a weak D match, TRBD1 (5 bases). The CDR3 runs 15 residues. The germline V gene encodes CDR1 SNHLY and CDR2 FYNNEI. CDR3 coding DNA: TGTGCCACCAGTCGCCCTGGACACCCGTCGGGGGAGCTGTTTTTT. It is translated as CATSRPGHPSGELFF.

The rearrangement links TRBV7-8 to TRBJ1-2; possible D gene TRBD1, 5 bases. V dropped 0 bases and J dropped 4 bases, with 9 bases sitting between them. Germline CDR1 is SGHVS and CDR2 is FQNEAQ. The CDR3 contains 14 residues. The CDR3 nucleotides read TGTGCCAGCAGCTTAGCTGCAGGGATCTATGGCTACACCTTC. It yields the protein CASSLAAGIYGYTF.

The gene calls are TRBV4-2 and TRBJ2-7; a weak D match, TRBD2 (7 bases). CDR1 and CDR2 (germline): LGHNA, YNFKEQ. This CDR3 contains 14 residues. Trimming stripped 4 bases from V and 6 bases from J, with 16 bases between. CDR3 DNA sequence: TGTGCCAGCAGCCCCCGGGCGGGGGCGGGCGAGCAGTACGTC. It translates to CASSPRAGAGEQYV.

This clonotype was detected ten times or more. The chain is built from TRBV4-3 and TRBJ2-1; D may be TRBD1 (6 bases). CDR1 is LGHNA and CDR2 is YSLEER in the germline V gene. Deletions cut 0 bases from V and 6 bases from J, with 6 bases between. The CDR3 has 13 residues. The CDR3 sequence: CASSQEQGNEQFF. CDR3 nucleotides: TGCGCCAGCAGCCAAGAACAGGGCAATGAGCAGTTCTTC.

In its sample, this clonotype was seen many times. The chain uses TRBV5-6 and TRBJ1-2, with D possibly matching TRBD1 (6 bases). Per the germline V gene, CDR1 is SGHDT and CDR2 is YYEEEE. V gave up 3 bases and J gave up 3 bases, with 9 bases separating them. This CDR3 has 13 residues. The CDR3 sequence: CASSSGQYYGYTF. CDR3 DNA: TGTGCCAGCAGCTCAGGACAGTACTATGGCTACACCTTC.

This clonotype has ten or more counts. This chain joins TRBV3-1 and TRBJ2-3; TRBD2 matches 8 bases. Losses at the gene ends were 0 bases for V and 3 bases for J; bases not matched to a gene: 11. CDR1 and CDR2 from the germline V gene are LGHDT and YNNKEL (reference sequence). The CDR3 has 18 residues. The CDR3 region has the DNA TGTGCCAGCAGCCAAGATGGAGGCGGGGGGAGCTCAACAGATACGCAGTATTTT. Protein: CASSQDGGGGSSTDTQYF.